This TCR beta chain was obtained from a study of blood T cell repertoires in COVID-19. Study-wide context: Acute-phase and convalescent COVID-19 samples originated in the United States, Italy and Spain. PBMCs, B-cell-depleted T cells, or T cells provided the cDNA or gDNA that made up the material.

Original data processing: Reference gene primer amplification gave estimated nucleated cell counts. Only in-frame clones appear in the TCRdb table, and some are missing; sequencing was by immunoSEQ multiplex PCR. V, J and clone size are taken as reported in that table, and D and trimming were inferred from the DNA itself. The table has 98,000 or so clones, 84% seen once. Per the germline V gene, CDR1 is SNHLY and CDR2 is FYNNEI. The CDR3 spans 15 residues. V dropped 4 bases and J dropped 7 bases, with 19 bases sitting between them. The sample comprised peripheral blood. The chain links TRBV2 to TRBJ1-1, with TRBD1 as a possible D gene (6 bases). This TCR derives from a man aged 60 to 75 with acute or convalescent COVID-19. The CDR3: CASSVRPRGGSEAFF. CDR3 in DNA: TGTGCCAGCAGTGTACGGCCGCGAGGGGGTAGTGAAGCTTTCTTT.